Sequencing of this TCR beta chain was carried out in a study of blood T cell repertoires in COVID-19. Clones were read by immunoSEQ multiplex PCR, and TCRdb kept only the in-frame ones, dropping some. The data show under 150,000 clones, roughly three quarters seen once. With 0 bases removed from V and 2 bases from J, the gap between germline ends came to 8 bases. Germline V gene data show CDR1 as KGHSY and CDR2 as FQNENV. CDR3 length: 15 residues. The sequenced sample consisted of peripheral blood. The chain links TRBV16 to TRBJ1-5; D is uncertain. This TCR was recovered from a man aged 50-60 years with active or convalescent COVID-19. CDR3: CASSQSSGGNQPQHF. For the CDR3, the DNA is TGTGCCAGCAGCCAATCCTCCGGGGGCAATCAGCCCCAGCATTTT.